What follows is one T cell receptor beta chain and its context. What it binds is unknown. Treatment defined: around 19 received Ad26.COV2.S at low or high dose, single or two shots; 5 received placebo; per-sample allocation not given. Vaccine and placebo recipients were sampled on day 63 after the first injection. An Ad26 vector expressing Wuhan-strain SARS-CoV-2 spike constituted the vaccine. This specimen belongs to a study of Ad26.COV2.S vaccination and SARS-CoV-2 variants. Points from the study as a whole: Possible underestimation of total T cell responses by the TCR breadth and depth analyses was noted.

Per germline, CDR1 SEHNR and CDR2 FQNEAQ (reference sequence). V was trimmed by 1 base and J by 0 bases, leaving 20 bases between them. The CDR3 totals 19 residues. The repertoire was sequenced with immunoSEQ multiplex PCR; TCRdb's copy has only in-frame clones and lacks some. The repertoire has about 460,000 clones, roughly nine tenths of them found once; the top ten carry around 1.8%. The receptor comes from a person between 18 and 65 years old who received the Ad26.COV2.S COVID-19 vaccine or a placebo. The material was peripheral blood, obtained in a trial of Ad26.COV2.S vaccine versus placebo. The V and J genes are TRBV7-9 and TRBJ2-3; maybe TRBD1 (6 bases). The CDR3 DNA reads as TGTGCCAGCAGCTTAGTTTTGGGGGCTAGAGATGCGAGCACAGATACGCAGTATTTT. This translates into CASSLVLGARDASTDTQYF.